The next 24 T cell receptor beta chains were all read from a single sample in a study of T cells in localized non-small cell lung cancer. This table comes from immunoSEQ multiplex PCR, and its TCRdb copy is limited to in-frame clones, with some not included. The sample includes a few thousand clones, 25% to 30% seen only once; the top ten take around a sixth. The starting material was lung tumor tissue, obtained before any cancer treatment. These receptors were obtained from a female donor older than 55 with stage II squamous cell lung carcinoma.

The rearrangement uses TRBV14 and TRBJ1-1; D ambiguous. The length of the CDR3 is 13 residues. Germline CDR1 SGHDN, CDR2 FVKESK. The germline V and J ends were trimmed by 0 bases and 0 bases, with 2 bases remaining between them. The CDR3 here is CASSQDLNTEAFF. The CDR3 DNA follows: TGTGCCAGCAGCCAAGACCTGAACACTGAAGCTTTCTTT.

This clone showed up just a few times. The chain links TRBV11-3 to TRBJ1-1, with D possibly being TRBD1 (5 bases). The V and J ends lost 5 bases and 0 bases respectively, with 10 bases between them. Germline V CDR1 and CDR2: SGHNT, YENEEA. CDR3 length equals 14 residues. For the CDR3, the DNA is TGTGCCAGCAGCGCGGGACTCCTGAACACTGAAGCTTTCTTT. It translates to CASSAGLLNTEAFF.

V and J are TRBV6-7 and TRBJ2-7; D is ambiguous. TRBV6-7 belongs to the ORF category, with a function that is uncertain. This CDR3 is built from 11 residues. V dropped 6 bases and J dropped 3 bases, with 6 bases sitting between them. As DNA, the CDR3 is TGTGCCAGCAGGTTCAACTACGAGCAGTACTTC. Translated, it gives CASRFNYEQYF.

J is TRBJ1-5 and V is TRBV19, with a possible D match to TRBD1 (5 bases). This CDR3 spans 16 amino acids. The V end lost 4 bases, the J end lost 0 bases, and 13 bases lay between the germline ends. The germline V gene encodes CDR1 LNHDA and CDR2 SQIVND (reference sequence). CDR3 sequence: CASSNGQLYSNQPQHF. As DNA, the CDR3 is TGTGCCAGTAGTAACGGACAACTTTATAGCAATCAGCCCCAGCATTTT.

This clone has a handful of counts. The V gene is TRBV6-8, the J gene TRBJ1-1; TRBD1 is a possible D gene (6 bases). V was pared by 6 bases and J by 1 base, with 12 bases between. CDR3 size: 14 residues. Germline CDR1 MNHGY, CDR2 SAAAGT. The CDR3: CASSRTGRNTEAFF. CDR3 sequence (DNA): TGTGCCAGCAGCCGTACAGGGCGGAACACTGAAGCTTTCTTT.

This clone came up a few times. The V call is TRBV18, the J call TRBJ2-5, with D possibly called TRBD1 or TRBD2 (5 bases each). The germline gives CDR1 KGHSH, CDR2 LQKENI. The CDR3 length is 13 residues. V was cut by 5 bases and J by 5 bases, with 12 bases left in between. CDR3 amino acids: CASSEDWGETQYF. CDR3 nucleotides: TGTGCCAGCTCAGAAGACTGGGGGGAGACCCAGTACTTC.

A single count supports this clone. V is TRBV19 and J is TRBJ2-3, with D perhaps TRBD1 (5 bases). The CDR3 covers 15 residues. CDR1 is LNHDA and CDR2 is SQIVND in the germline V gene (reference sequence). The V and J ends lost 8 bases and 0 bases respectively, with 15 bases between them. In DNA form, the CDR3 reads TGTGCCAGTCGGGCTACAGGCCCTAGCACAGATACGCAGTATTTT. Translation gives CASRATGPSTDTQYF.

The V gene is TRBV5-1, the J gene TRBJ1-1; 7 nucleotides align to TRBD1. V lost 4 bases, J lost 5 bases, and 11 bases stayed unmatched. Germline V gene lookup returns CDR1 SGHRS and CDR2 YFSETQ. The CDR3 is 15 residues long. The CDR3 coding sequence is TGCGCCAGCAGCCTTTCACCGGGACAGAGGACTGAAGCTTTCTTT. This translates into CASSLSPGQRTEAFF.

In its sample, this clone was seen a few times. The rearrangement links TRBV5-1 to TRBJ2-1; TRBD1 might be the D (8 bases). CDR1 SGHRS and CDR2 YFSETQ come from the germline V gene. The length of the CDR3 is 14 residues. The V and J ends lost 3 bases and 9 bases respectively, with 16 bases between them. Here the CDR3 DNA reads TGCGCCAGCAGCTACGGACAGGGAGGGAGTGAGCAGTTCTTC. It specifies CASSYGQGGSEQFF.

The chain carries TRBV19 and TRBJ2-3; 8 bases are shared with TRBD1. Germline lookup yields CDR1 LNHDA and CDR2 SQIVND (reference sequence). This CDR3 comprises 15 residues. V lost 5 bases to trimming and J lost 3 bases; unmatched junction nucleotides: 7. The CDR3 protein is CASSWTGFRTDTQYF. CDR3 in DNA: TGTGCCAGTAGTTGGACAGGGTTCAGAACAGATACGCAGTATTTT.

The rearrangement links TRBV18 to TRBJ2-1; 11 bases map to TRBD1. J gave up 9 bases and V 6 bases, and 10 bases lay outside the gene matches. CDR1 and CDR2 from the germline V gene are KGHSH and LQKENI. This CDR3 comprises 15 residues. CDR3 loop: CASSRQGQGAFEQFF. As DNA, the CDR3 is TGTGCCAGCTCGCGTCAAGGACAGGGGGCTTTTGAGCAGTTCTTC.

By sample fraction, this clone is large (0.1 to 1%). This chain uses TRBV19 with TRBJ1-6; 7 bases agree with TRBD1. From germline, CDR1 is LNHDA and CDR2 SQIVND (reference sequence). This CDR3 region has 17 residues. The J segment lost 5 bases and the V segment lost 5 bases, leaving 12 bases of the junction unmatched. CDR3 sequence: CASSLTQTGPDNSPLHF. For the CDR3, the DNA is TGTGCCAGTAGTCTTACACAGACAGGGCCCGATAATTCACCCCTCCACTTT.

This clone was picked up a small number of times. This chain connects TRBV11-3 to TRBJ2-5; the D call may be TRBD1 or TRBD2 (5 bases each). Germline assignment: CDR1 SGHNT and CDR2 YENEEA. V lost 1 base and J 4 bases, leaving 19 bases between the germline ends. There are 17 residues in the CDR3. The chain's CDR3 is CASSLGGPDRRRETQYF. The CDR3 coding sequence is TGTGCCAGCAGCTTAGGGGGACCAGACCGGAGGAGAGAGACCCAGTACTTC.

With respect to this clone: The junction differs from germline at one of its ends, possibly a read error. The chain has TRBV11-3 and TRBJ1-1; D unresolved. The CDR3 spans 14 residues. Per the germline V gene, CDR1 is SGHNT and CDR2 is YENEEA. CDR3 sequence reads: CASSIDPTLVHLDF. Here the CDR3 DNA reads TGTGCCAGCAGCATAGACCCGACCCTCGTGCACCTGGACTTT.

By frequency in the sample, this clone is medium-sized. The chain joins TRBV11-3 to TRBJ1-2; 11 positions match TRBD1. CDR3 size: 16 residues. The germline CDR1 and CDR2 sequences are SGHNT and YENEEA. After removal of 4 bases from V and 4 bases from J, the junction contained 8 bases not matched to a gene. The CDR3 reads CASSSLGGTGGYGYTF. In DNA, the CDR3 is TGTGCCAGCAGCTCGCTTGGAGGGACAGGGGGCTATGGCTACACCTTC.

There are a few counts of this clone. V usage is TRBV9 and J usage is TRBJ2-1, with 8 bases fitting TRBD2. Germline V gene data show CDR1 as SGDLS and CDR2 as YYNGEE. The CDR3 extends over 15 amino acids. The junction had 7 bases not matched to a gene; V was cut back by 4 bases and J by 4 bases. CDR3 sequence reads: CASSPFGGGYNEQFF. DNA of the CDR3: TGTGCCAGCAGCCCCTTCGGGGGGGGGTACAATGAGCAGTTCTTC.

This rearrangement joins TRBV11-3 to TRBJ2-2, with 9 bases aligning to TRBD2. CDR3 length equals 17 residues. CDR1 and CDR2 from the germline V gene are SGHNT and YENEEA. With V trimmed by 4 bases and J by 6 bases, 12 bases remained unmatched. The CDR3 spells CASSSPRGGASSGELFF. CDR3 in DNA: TGTGCCAGCAGCTCTCCCCGCGGGGGGGCCTCCTCCGGGGAGCTGTTTTTT.

This clone appeared a few times. The chain uses TRBV6-8 and TRBJ1-3; possibly TRBD1 for D (5 bases). CDR1 and CDR2 (germline): MNHGY, SAAAGT. This CDR3 has 13 amino acids. V was cut by 6 bases and J by 4 bases, with 10 bases left in between. The CDR3 loop reads CASSAGLGNTIYF. The CDR3 nucleotides read TGTGCCAGCAGCGCAGGGCTCGGAAACACCATATATTTT.

V and J are TRBV25-1 and TRBJ2-3; D uncertain. Germline V gene data show CDR1 as MGHDK and CDR2 as SYGVNS. V lost 4 bases, J lost 0 bases, and 8 bases lay in between. There are 14 residues in the CDR3. This CDR3 reads CASSGKISTDTQYF. CDR3 in DNA: TGTGCCAGCAGTGGCAAGATTAGCACAGATACGCAGTATTTT.

The genes are TRBV6-1 and TRBJ2-1, with TRBD1 as a possible D gene (6 bases). V was clipped by 0 bases and J by 7 bases, with 16 bases between them. The CDR3 covers 16 residues. Per germline, CDR1 MNHNS and CDR2 SASEGT. The CDR3 bases are TGTGCCAGCAGTGAAGCTGGGGGCACGCCCTTTAATGAGCAGTTCTTC. It is translated as CASSEAGGTPFNEQFF.

V gene TRBV19 combines with J gene TRBJ2-7, with TRBD1 matching 8 bases. Germline CDR1 reads LNHDA; CDR2 reads SQIVND (reference sequence). Germline trimming cut 2 bases from V and 3 bases from J; bases unmatched to any gene: 3. This CDR3 comprises 14 residues. CDR3 sequence: CASSITGGYYEQYF. As DNA, the CDR3 is TGTGCCAGTAGTATAACAGGGGGATACTACGAGCAGTACTTC.

This chain uses TRBV18 with TRBJ2-5, with D unresolved. Trimming cost V 3 bases and J 0 bases, with 11 bases left between them. Germline CDR1 reads KGHSH; CDR2 reads LQKENI. CDR3 size: 15 residues. The CDR3 spells CASSPFQTYQETQYF. Written as DNA, the CDR3 is TGTGCCAGCTCACCTTTCCAGACGTACCAAGAGACCCAGTACTTC. The full variable domain, rest sourced from reference TRBV18 and TRBJ2-5, is NAGVMQNPRHLVRRRGQEARLRCSPMKGHSHVYWYRQLPEEGLKFMVYLQKENIIDESGMPKERFSAEFPKEGPSILRIQQVVRGDSAAYFCASSPFQTYQETQYFGPGTRLLVL.

The chain is built from TRBV5-1 and TRBJ1-2, with TRBD1 identical over 9 bases. The V gene end was trimmed by 4 bases and the J gene end by 0 bases; junction bases not matched to a gene: 7. The germline V gene encodes CDR1 SGHRS and CDR2 YFSETQ. The CDR3 consists of 16 residues. The CDR3 here is CASSPGQGLANYGYTF. The CDR3 DNA follows: TGCGCCAGCAGCCCGGGACAGGGACTAGCTAACTATGGCTACACCTTC.

J is TRBJ1-3 and V is TRBV5-1; the match to TRBD1 covers 12 bases. V was pared by 3 bases and J by 1 base, with 5 bases of the junction left unmatched. The germline V gene encodes CDR1 SGHRS and CDR2 YFSETQ. The CDR3 sequence is 17 residues long. CDR3 loop: CASSSGTGGVSGNTIYF. DNA for the CDR3: TGCGCCAGCAGCTCCGGGACAGGGGGCGTATCTGGAAACACCATATATTTT.